This T cell receptor (beta chain) emerged from a study of T-cell memory formation after mild COVID-19. Turning to the study itself: Each donor largely had its own TCR clusters. Study observations and caveats: For contracting clones, CD4+ ones sat mainly in CM and EM, CD8+ in EMRA. Second-wave clones with a day 37 peak had unconfirmed SARS-CoV-2 specificity.

Turning to this clonotype: The antigen remains unidentified.

5'RACE with constant-segment primers yielded barcoded, UMI-tagged TCR alpha and TCR beta cDNA libraries. One entry per CDR3 protein, called by TCRdb with MiXCR from the 5' RACE reads. Here the sample spans about 440,000 distinct CDR3 sequences, approximately 20% being singletons. Material: PBMCs or a T cell subset sorted from them (not recorded which). The origin of this receptor is an adult woman who had mild COVID-19 (a few samples of this study predate the infection). Cell type and time point are not known.

The CDR3 loop reads CASSEGTRETQYF. The CDR3 coding sequence is TGTGCCAGCAGTGAGGGCACCAGAGAGACCCAGTACTTC. This chain links TRBV7-3 with TRBJ2-5; weak D call: TRBD2 (5 bases). Germline assignment: CDR1 SGHTA and CDR2 FQGTGA. V gave up 6 bases and J gave up 4 bases, with 12 bases separating them. There are 13 residues in the CDR3.